This record concerns one T cell receptor beta chain sequence. In the study's own analysis: The assay estimated nucleated cells by amplifying reference gene primers. The table came from immunoSEQ multiplex PCR; TCRdb's copy has only in-frame clones and leaves some out. V and J calls and clone size are as listed in that table; D and trimming were resolved from the DNA. In the table there are hundreds of thousands of clones, around 92% of which are singletons. The source of the sample is a study of blood T cell repertoires in COVID-19. About the research overall: Italy, Spain and the United States were the sources of the convalescent and acute COVID-19 samples.

The CDR3 has 12 residues. Between the trimmed V and J ends, which lost 2 bases and 9 bases, there was a span of 8 bases. CDR1 GTSNPN and CDR2 SVGIG come from the germline V gene (reference sequence). Seattle patients were enrolled while actively infected and followed longitudinally. Sequences were obtained from peripheral blood. The TCR sequence derives from a woman between 25 and 40 years old with COVID-19, enrolled during active disease. The chain uses TRBV30 and TRBJ1-6; D remains unclear. CDR3 DNA: TGTGCCTGGAGTCGCACCGGTTCACCCCTCCACTTT. This gives the protein CAWSRTGSPLHF.